The T cell receptor beta chain described here comes from a study of OX40 agonist ivuxolimab in advanced cancers. Study at large: The study enrolled dose-escalation patients with hepatocellular carcinoma, melanoma, renal cell or head and neck cancer.

Autoimmune disease history or systemic immunosuppression barred patients. The repertoire was sequenced with immunoSEQ multiplex PCR; TCRdb's copy has only in-frame clones and lacks some. The sample has about 59,000 clones; over 75% are singletons. CDR1 is SNHLY and CDR2 is FYNNEI in the germline V gene. This CDR3 spans 15 amino acids. Trimming cost V 6 bases and J 1 base; bases outside gene matches: 2. This TCR was sampled from an adult with an advanced solid tumor such as melanoma, head and neck, liver or kidney cancer. The material sequenced was CD4+ or CD8+ T cells sorted from blood, taken in a trial of the OX40 agonist ivuxolimab. The rearrangement uses TRBV2 and TRBJ2-5; 13 bases map to TRBD2. CDR3: CASRRTSGSQETQYF. In DNA form, the CDR3 reads TGTGCCAGCAGAAGGACTAGCGGGAGCCAAGAGACCCAGTACTTC.